This passage covers 28 T cell receptor beta chains from one sample sequenced in a study of blood T cell repertoires in COVID-19. Assay used: immunoSEQ multiplex PCR; TCRdb lists only in-frame clones, some missing. The sample has roughly 250,000 clones; around 82% are singletons. The sequencing sample was made of peripheral blood. The origin of the receptors is a woman of 80 years or more with active or convalescent COVID-19.

The J gene is TRBJ2-3, the V gene TRBV6-5; 8 bases map to TRBD2. Germline CDR1 is MNHEY and CDR2 is SVGAGI. V lost 6 bases and J lost 1; bases outside the gene matches: 3. The CDR3 is 14 residues long. The CDR3 coding sequence is TGTGCCAGCAGCCGTAGCGGGGGCACAGATACGCAGTATTTT. It encodes CASSRSGGTDTQYF.

This clone was detected once. Other DNA variants within this sample encode the same CDR3. CDR3 protein: CASSLRGTGELFF. The CDR3 bases are TGTGCCAGCAGTTTACGAGGCACCGGGGAGCTGTTTTTT. The V and J genes are TRBV28 and TRBJ2-2, with D hard to call. The ends were cut back, 2 bases at V and 4 bases at J, with 5 bases in the middle. This CDR3 spans 13 amino acids. Germline loops: CDR1 MDHEN, CDR2 SYDVKM. Looking up the rest from reference TRBV28 and TRBJ2-2 gives the full variable domain: DVKVTQSSRYLVKRTGEKVFLECVQDMDHENMFWYRQDPGLGLRLIYFSYDVKMKEKGDIPEGYSVSREKKERFSLILESASTNQTSMYLCASSLRGTGELFFGEGSRLTVL.

To note about this clone: Additional DNA sequences in this sample encode the identical CDR3. The chain recombines TRBV18 with TRBJ2-7; D unclear. The CDR3 loop spans 11 amino acids. The germline V gene encodes CDR1 KGHSH and CDR2 LQKENI. Trimming took off 3 bases at V and 3 bases at J, with 3 bases between the two ends. CDR3 nucleotides: TGTGCCAGCTCACCTAACTACGAGCAGTACTTC. This codes for CASSPNYEQYF.

The chain combines TRBV27 with TRBJ2-2; 7 nucleotides match TRBD2. CDR3 size: 18 residues. Germline V gene data show CDR1 as MNHEY and CDR2 as SMNVEV (reference sequence). V was clipped by 0 bases and J by 2 bases; unmatched bases: 9. CDR3 amino acids: CASSLSTPWEGNTGELFF. CDR3 sequence (DNA): TGTGCCAGCAGTTTATCTACACCTTGGGAGGGCAACACCGGGGAGCTGTTTTTT.

V usage is TRBV19 and J usage is TRBJ2-5; 9 bases are a match to TRBD1. The CDR3 runs 17 residues. V lost 1 base, J lost 7 bases, and 13 bases stayed unmatched. Germline V gives CDR1 LNHDA, CDR2 SQIVND (reference sequence). In nucleotides, the CDR3 is TGTGCCAGTAGTATAGTCTTAAGGACAGGGGCCGAAGGGACCCAGTACTTC. Translation gives CASSIVLRTGAEGTQYF.

V is TRBV12-3 or TRBV12-4 and J is TRBJ1-1, with D possibly TRBD1 on 5 matching bases. The CDR3 consists of 13 residues. Trimming shortened V by 6 bases and J by 5 bases, and 13 bases separated the two germline ends. The CDR3 DNA follows: TGTGCCAGCAGCAGATCGGGGGGGACTGAAGCTTTCTTT. Its translation is CASSRSGGTEAFF.

This clone was found once. The V and J genes are TRBV5-1 and TRBJ2-1; tentatively, D is TRBD2 (7 bases). The germline CDR1 and CDR2 sequences are SGHRS and YFSETQ. Trimming shortened V by 0 bases and J by 8 bases, and 21 bases separated the two germline ends. The CDR3 is 17 residues long. The CDR3 DNA follows: TGCGCCAGCAGCTTGGCCCGGGGGGCGGGGGTCCCCGATGAGCAGTTCTTC. It translates to CASSLARGAGVPDEQFF.

V is TRBV5-1 and J is TRBJ1-1; possibly TRBD1 for D (5 bases). V shed 2 bases and J shed 5 bases, with 16 bases lying between them. The CDR3 is made up of 15 amino acids. Germline V gene data show CDR1 as SGHRS and CDR2 as YFSETQ. This chain's CDR3 is CASSLDPGGGTEAFF. Here the CDR3 DNA reads TGCGCCAGCAGCTTAGATCCTGGGGGAGGAACTGAAGCTTTCTTT.

This clone was found a few times. The chain links TRBV6-5 to TRBJ2-1, with 11 bases lining up with TRBD2. After removal of 8 bases from V and 8 bases from J, the junction contained 11 bases not matched to a gene. Germline CDR1 MNHEY, CDR2 SVGAGI. This CDR3 has 15 amino acids. CDR3 nucleotide sequence: TGTGCCAGCGGCCAACATAGCGGGAGGGGACATGAGCAGTTCTTC. Amino acid sequence: CASGQHSGRGHEQFF.

The chain combines TRBV11-2 with TRBJ1-1; D gene uncertain. Germline CDR1 SGHAT, CDR2 FQNNGV. V lost 1 base and J lost 4, with 16 bases in between. The CDR3 runs to 16 residues. The CDR3 DNA follows: TGTGCCAGCAGCTTAGCTGGTTGGGGAGGCGGCACTGAAGCTTTCTTT. Residues: CASSLAGWGGGTEAFF.

The chain carries TRBV9 and TRBJ2-1, with a possible D match to TRBD2 (6 bases). The CDR3 runs 16 residues. Germline loops: CDR1 SGDLS, CDR2 YYNGEE. V was clipped by 0 bases and J by 12 bases, with 22 bases between them. CDR3 amino acids: CASSVEGVGRGLGQFF. The CDR3 DNA reads as TGTGCCAGCAGCGTAGAGGGAGTCGGGCGGGGACTTGGGCAGTTCTTC.

The chain employs TRBV3-1 (or the pseudogene TRBV3-2) and TRBJ1-5; no clear D. V lost 1 base and J lost 7, with 8 bases in between. Germline V gene data show CDR1 as LGHDT and CDR2 as YNNKEL (reference sequence). The CDR3 covers 13 residues. CDR3 in amino acids: CASSQGTTQPQHF. CDR3 bases: TGTGCCAGCAGCCAAGGTACAACGCAGCCCCAGCATTTT.

V gene TRBV18 combines with J gene TRBJ2-2; 10 nucleotides align to TRBD1. Trimming removed 0 bases from V and 5 bases from J; junction bases left unmatched: 3. CDR3 length: 16 amino acids. The germline gives CDR1 KGHSH, CDR2 LQKENI. The CDR3 nucleotides read TGTGCCAGCTCACCACCGGGACAGGGGTCTACCGGGGAGCTGTTTTTT. The encoded protein is CASSPPGQGSTGELFF.

The chain recombines TRBV6-5 with TRBJ1-6, with D hard to call. Per germline, CDR1 MNHEY and CDR2 SVGAGI. V was shortened by 8 bases and J by 8 bases, with 16 bases between the two germline ends. This CDR3 is built from 14 residues. The CDR3 coding sequence is TGTGCCAGCGTCAGGACTCAAGGTCATTCACCCCTCCACTTT. Residues: CASVRTQGHSPLHF.

This clone showed up just once. V is TRBV5-1 and J is TRBJ2-7; 9 bases align to TRBD2. CDR3 length: 16 residues. J gave up 3 bases and V 3 bases, and 10 bases lay outside the gene matches. Germline V gene lookup returns CDR1 SGHRS and CDR2 YFSETQ. CDR3 region: CASSSQPGLAVYEQYF. The CDR3 DNA follows: TGCGCCAGCAGCTCGCAGCCGGGACTAGCTGTCTACGAGCAGTACTTC.

The rearrangement links TRBV18 to TRBJ2-2; weak D call: TRBD2 (5 bases). The V gene's germline CDR1 is KGHSH and CDR2 LQKENI. CDR3 length: 17 residues. V gave up 2 bases and J gave up 0 bases, with 13 bases separating them. CDR3 DNA: TGTGCCAGCTCACCAACCTTGGAGCGGTCGAACACCGGGGAGCTGTTTTTT. Translation: CASSPTLERSNTGELFF.

A few counts support this clone. CDR3 coding DNA: TGCGCCAGCAGCTTGGGCGGGAGGGCCTCGAGCGGGGAGCTGTTTTTT. Its protein is CASSLGGRASSGELFF. This chain links TRBV5-1 with TRBJ2-2; 9 positions agree with TRBD2. In germline, CDR1 is SGHRS, CDR2 YFSETQ. V gave up 0 bases and J gave up 7 bases; unmatched junction bases: 7. The CDR3 has 16 residues. Using reference TRBV5-1 and TRBJ2-2 for the parts outside the CDR3, the full variable domain is KAGVTQTPRYLIKTRGQQVTLSCSPISGHRSVSWYQQTPGQGLQFLFEYFSETQRNKGNFPGRFSGRQFSNSRSEMNVSTLELGDSALYLCASSLGGRASSGELFFGEGSRLTVL.

This rearrangement joins TRBV12-3 or TRBV12-4 to TRBJ2-7; D is uncertain. Between the trimmed V and J ends, which lost 5 bases and 6 bases, there was a span of 8 bases. The CDR3 is 11 amino acids. The CDR3 nucleotides read TGTGCCAGCAGTCTATTATCCGAGCAGTACTTC. Encoded protein: CASSLLSEQYF.

The gene calls are TRBV5-1 and TRBJ2-5, with 9 bases that match TRBD2. The germline CDR1 and CDR2 sequences are SGHRS and YFSETQ. The CDR3 spans 15 residues. The V gene end was trimmed by 0 bases and the J gene end by 3 bases; junction bases not matched to a gene: 3. The CDR3 nucleotides read TGCGCCAGCAGCTTGGAGGCTAGCGGGGAAGAGACCCAGTACTTC. Its translation: CASSLEASGEETQYF.

The chain uses TRBV10-3 and TRBJ1-1, with D possibly being TRBD1 (5 bases). This CDR3 has 14 residues. Germline values: CDR1 ENHRY, CDR2 SYGVKD. The germline V and J ends were trimmed by 8 bases and 0 bases, with 13 bases remaining between them. The CDR3 DNA reads as TGTGCCATCTCGACAGACCTTATGAACACTGAAGCTTTCTTT. It yields the protein CAISTDLMNTEAFF.

This rearrangement joins TRBV19 to TRBJ1-5; D is perhaps TRBD1 (5 bases). Germline-derived CDR1 and CDR2 are LNHDA and SQIVND (reference sequence). The CDR3 spans 14 residues. Trimming took 7 bases from V and 0 from J, leaving 10 bases between them. As DNA, the CDR3 is TGTGCCAGTAACCGGCAGGGTAGCAATCAGCCCCAGCATTTT. It specifies CASNRQGSNQPQHF.

This sequence joins TRBV29-1 and TRBJ1-3; the D is unclear. The germline V gene has CDR1 SQVTM and CDR2 ANQGSEA. Trimming stripped 7 bases from V and 0 bases from J, with 10 bases between. The CDR3 is 13 residues long. The CDR3 nucleotides are TGCAGCGCTCAGGAATCCTCTGGAAACACCATATATTTT. It encodes CSAQESSGNTIYF.

With respect to this clone: Other DNA variants within this sample encode the same CDR3. V and J are TRBV6-5 and TRBJ1-6; TRBD1 might be the D (5 bases). The CDR3 totals 14 residues. CDR1 and CDR2 (germline): MNHEY, SVGAGI. V lost 2 bases, J lost 6 bases, and 8 bases lay in between. CDR3 region: CASSYRGGNSPLHF. The CDR3 bases are TGTGCCAGCAGTTACAGGGGAGGTAATTCACCCCTCCACTTT.

J is TRBJ1-4 and V is TRBV5-6; 8 positions match TRBD1. There are 16 residues in the CDR3. Trimming took 3 bases from V and 8 from J; bases not matched to a gene: 12. CDR1 is SGHDT, CDR2 YYEEEE, per germline. The CDR3 loop reads CASSWRQTGVEEKLFF. The CDR3 DNA is TGTGCCAGCAGCTGGAGACAGACAGGGGTTGAGGAAAAACTGTTTTTT.

The V call is TRBV6-5, the J call TRBJ1-4; possibly TRBD1 for D (5 bases). The CDR3 is made up of 14 amino acids. Trimming stripped 7 bases from V and 0 bases from J, with 9 bases between. Germline values: CDR1 MNHEY, CDR2 SVGAGI. CDR3 bases: TGTGCCAGCACGGCAGGGTCAACTAATGAAAAACTGTTTTTT. Translation gives CASTAGSTNEKLFF.

CDR3 sequence reads: CASSPASQTGKNSPLHF. CDR3 DNA sequence: TGTGCCAGCAGTCCCGCCTCACAAACAGGAAAAAATTCACCCCTCCACTTT. This chain joins TRBV27 and TRBJ1-6; TRBD1 is a possible D gene (5 bases). The germline V gene has CDR1 MNHEY and CDR2 SMNVEV (reference sequence). Trimming removed 5 bases from V and 7 bases from J, with 21 bases in between. The CDR3 runs to 17 residues.

The CDR3 spells CASSYGTGTYEQYF. In DNA form, the CDR3 reads TGTGCCAGCAGTTACGGGACAGGTACCTACGAGCAGTACTTC. This rearrangement joins TRBV6-5 to TRBJ2-7; 8 positions match TRBD1. Germline CDR1 reads MNHEY; CDR2 reads SVGAGI. V shed 2 bases, J shed 2 bases, and the junction held 2 bases outside the gene matches. CDR3 length: 14 residues.

This sequence joins TRBV19 and TRBJ2-7; 8 bases are shared with TRBD1. The junction had 9 bases not matched to a gene; V was cut back by 10 bases and J by 4 bases. The CDR3 length is 13 residues. Germline V gives CDR1 LNHDA, CDR2 SQIVND (reference sequence). The CDR3 sequence: CATSGTGIYEQYF. The CDR3 coding sequence is TGTGCCACCTCCGGGACAGGAATTTACGAGCAGTACTTC.